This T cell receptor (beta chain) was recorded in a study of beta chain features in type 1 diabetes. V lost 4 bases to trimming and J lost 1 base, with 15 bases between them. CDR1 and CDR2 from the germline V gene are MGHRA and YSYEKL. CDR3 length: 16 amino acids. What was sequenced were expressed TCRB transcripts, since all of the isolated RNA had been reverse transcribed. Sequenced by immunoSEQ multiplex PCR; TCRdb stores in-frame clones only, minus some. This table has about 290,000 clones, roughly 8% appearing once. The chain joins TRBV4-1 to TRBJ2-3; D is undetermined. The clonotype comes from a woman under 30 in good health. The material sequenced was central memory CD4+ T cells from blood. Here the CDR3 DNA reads TGCGCCAGCAGCCCCTTCCCCGCGAGACGCACAGATACGCAGTATTTT. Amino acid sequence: CASSPFPARRTDTQYF.